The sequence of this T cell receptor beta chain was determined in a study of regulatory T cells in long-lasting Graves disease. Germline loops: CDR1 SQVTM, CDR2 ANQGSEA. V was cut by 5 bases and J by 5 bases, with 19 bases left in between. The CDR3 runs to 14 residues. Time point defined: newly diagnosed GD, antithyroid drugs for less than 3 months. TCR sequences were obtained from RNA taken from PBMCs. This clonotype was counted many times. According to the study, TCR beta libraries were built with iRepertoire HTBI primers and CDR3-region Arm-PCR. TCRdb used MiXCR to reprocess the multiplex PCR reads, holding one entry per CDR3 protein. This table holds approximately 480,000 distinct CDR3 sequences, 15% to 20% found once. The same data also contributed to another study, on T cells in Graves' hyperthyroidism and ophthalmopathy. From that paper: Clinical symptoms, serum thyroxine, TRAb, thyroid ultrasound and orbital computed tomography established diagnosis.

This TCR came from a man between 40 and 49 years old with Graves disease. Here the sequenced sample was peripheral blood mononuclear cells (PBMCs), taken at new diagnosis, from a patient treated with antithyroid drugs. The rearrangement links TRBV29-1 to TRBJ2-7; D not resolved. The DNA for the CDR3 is TGCAGCGTTCAGGCCAGGCCGACCTGGGACGAGCAGTACTTC. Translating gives CSVQARPTWDEQYF.